The TCR beta chain described here comes from a study of shared clonotypes between healthy human individuals (dated by TCRdb to about 2020). Turning to the overall study: The cohort comprised two women and a few men aged 18 to 49 years. To estimate repertoire size and how much clonotype sharing occurs between individuals, the study deeply sequenced the blood TCR repertoires of several healthy adults. Different laboratories and diverse techniques were used to prepare libraries and sequence TCR repertoires, to increase sequencing depth and limit assay-specific biases. For each donor, three plates each were used for CD4 naive and CD4 memory, two plates were used for CD8 naive, and one plate was used for CD8 memory. Each donor's leukapheresis produced roughly between about 0.9 and 9.5 billion PBMCs.

The sample holds one count of this clone. Which antigen it targets is not known. No quality values exist for individual bases; no much larger clone is one base distant. Using the deep immunoSEQ assay, TCR CDR3 regions were amplified from genomic DNA by multiplex PCR. For each cell subset, the extracted genomic DNA was distributed evenly across all wells of several immunoSEQ 96-well plates, and each plate served as one replicate. For sorted subsets, each replicate PCR was loaded with 200 ng genomic DNA, equivalent to approximately 33,000 T cell genomes. Purified libraries were quantified with a Qubit 3.0 fluorometer, sized on a Bioanalyzer 2100, and re-quantified with the KAPA Library Quantification kit. Each immunoSEQ 96-well plate was sequenced on its own single-read 150-cycle Illumina NextSeq 550 flow cell. The original methods were these. Because only junctional sequences without quality scores were contained in the immunoSEQ output, filtering matching that applied to full-length reads could not be performed. To assign V/J genes and CDR3, sequences were annotated against IMGT germline references using PyIR, a Python wrapper for IgBLAST v1.9. Reads were filtered out if the reads had weak V/J assignments (E-value above 1e-6), no CDR3, stop codons, out-of-frame junctions, or ambiguous translated residues. V3J clonotypes were defined as sequences sharing the same inferred V gene, J gene, and CDR3 amino acid sequence. To compute the percentage overlap between repertoires, the number of shared unique clonotypes was divided by the size of the smaller repertoire. Richness of each repertoire was evaluated using RTK rarefaction, the Chao1 estimator, and Recon v2.1 estimates of unobserved clonotypes. Generation probabilities were computed with OLGA for all TCRbeta clonotypes obtained by the gDNA method from a few donors. Imported from immuneACCESS, the table was reduced by TCRdb to in-frame sequences with V and J called. These copies leave out some clones; in studies compared against another copy, an unresolved V gene accounts for under half, and the cause of the remainder is not known. D and trimming were read from the DNA, whereas the V and J calls and clone size are those reported in that table. This sample has about 2 million clones in its table, and approximately 95% of those were observed once. The ten largest clones add up to approximately 1.2% of the sample.

V drops 0 bases and J drops 1 base, leaving 13 bases in between. The cysteine opens and the phenylalanine closes a CDR3 of 17 amino acids. The sequence is cut down to CDR3 DNA, 51 bases in frame from base 1. From a lookup of the germline V gene, CDR1 and CDR2 are LGHNA and YSLEER. The research as a whole found: Naive subsets generally had larger estimated clonotype richness than memory subsets did. The small number of donors limited the genetic and exposure-history diversity represented. Based on pairwise subsampling, the degree of clonotype sharing among donors was expected to be affected by sequencing depth. Sampling was restricted to blood, and TCR repertoires in tissue are likely to differ from TCR repertoires in blood. Compared with non-shared clonotypes, clonotypes shared by all four sorted-subset donors had higher generation probabilities. When several donors were compared, the shared fraction of clonotypes was around 4.6% for naive CD4, more than 3% for naive CD8, 2.3% for memory CD4, and around 0.4% for memory CD8. Incomplete sequencing was indicated by rarefaction of sorted-subset datasets, despite the large sequencing depth.

CD8 naive samples were CD45RO-negative cells positively selected for CCR7, giving a CD45RA+CCR7+ population that excluded TemRA cells. The donors were healthy, HIV-negative adults with no recently reported acute infections or vaccinations. Every donor was a Caucasian adult living in Nashville, Tennessee, USA. Blood was collected by leukapheresis, and PBMCs were isolated by Ficoll-Histopaque density gradient centrifugation and then cryopreserved in liquid nitrogen vapor phase. Analytical flow cytometry was used to check the purity and quantity of each magnetically sorted T cell population. Each sorted fraction had its genomic DNA isolated and then quantified by UV absorbance on a Nanodrop 2000c.

Sequencing was performed on naive CD8+ T cells sorted from blood. Reading the label with the study, this specimen's cell subset or site is: CD45RA+CCR7+. In this chain, TRBV4-3 is recombined with TRBJ2-4; TRBD2 is a weak D gene call, 5 bases matching. This sequence was found in a man younger than 35 in good health. The nucleotide sequence is given as TGCGCCAGCAGCCAAGATTGGGTGAGGGTGGCCAAAAACATTCAGTACTTC. This yields the protein CASSQDWVRVAKNIQYF.